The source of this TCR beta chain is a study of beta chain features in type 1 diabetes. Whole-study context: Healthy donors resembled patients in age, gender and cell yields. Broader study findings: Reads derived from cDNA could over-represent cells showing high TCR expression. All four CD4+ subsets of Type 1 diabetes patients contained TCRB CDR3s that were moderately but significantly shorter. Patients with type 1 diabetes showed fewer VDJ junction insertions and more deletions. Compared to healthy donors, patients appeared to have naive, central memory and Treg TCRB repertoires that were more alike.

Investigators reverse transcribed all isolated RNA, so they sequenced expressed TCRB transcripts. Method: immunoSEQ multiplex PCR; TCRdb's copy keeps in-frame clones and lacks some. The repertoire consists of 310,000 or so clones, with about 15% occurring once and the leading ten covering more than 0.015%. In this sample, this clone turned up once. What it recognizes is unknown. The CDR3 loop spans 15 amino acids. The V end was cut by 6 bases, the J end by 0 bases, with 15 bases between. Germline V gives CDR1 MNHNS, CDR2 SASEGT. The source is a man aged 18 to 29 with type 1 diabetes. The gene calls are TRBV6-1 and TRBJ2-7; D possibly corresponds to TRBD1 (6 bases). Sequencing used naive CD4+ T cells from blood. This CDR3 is CASRLGASPSYEQYF. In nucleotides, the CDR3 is TGTGCCAGCAGACTGGGGGCTTCACCCTCCTACGAGCAGTACTTC.